The 9 T cell receptor beta chains below all came from one sample that was sequenced in a study of shared T cell receptors in the human thymus. The method was immunoSEQ multiplex PCR; TCRdb's version includes in-frame clones alone and lacks a portion of them. The repertoire consists of hundreds of thousands of clones, with roughly 86% occurring once and the leading ten covering roughly 0.0094%. These data were also filed under a second study, of human thymus T cells.

Sequenced input: thymocytes. The receptors originated from a boy in the first two years of life with a congenital heart defect.

The chain uses TRBV9 and TRBJ2-1; 11 nucleotides line up with TRBD2. The germline CDR1 and CDR2 sequences are SGDLS and YYNGEE. The V gene end was trimmed by 4 bases and the J gene end by 7 bases; junction bases not matched to a gene: 16. The CDR3 runs 18 residues. In DNA, the CDR3 is TGTGCCAGCAGCTCATCCTCTTACACTAGCGGGAGAGGTAATGAGCAGTTCTTC. Translation gives CASSSSSYTSGRGNEQFF.

This chain uses TRBV30 with TRBJ1-5; TRBD1 might be the D (5 bases). V was clipped by 8 bases and J by 7 bases, with 24 bases between them. CDR3 length equals 15 residues. The germline V gene encodes CDR1 GTSNPN and CDR2 SVGIG (reference sequence). CDR3 amino acids: CASRSRGGGRQPQHF. The DNA for the CDR3 is TGTGCCAGCCGATCGAGGGGCGGAGGGAGGCAGCCCCAGCATTTT.

The chain couples TRBV7-9 to TRBJ2-1; 9 nucleotides match TRBD1. CDR1 and CDR2 (germline): SEHNR, FQNEAQ (reference sequence). With V trimmed by 5 bases and J by 4 bases, 9 bases remained unmatched. The CDR3 has 16 amino acids. The CDR3 DNA reads as TGTGCCAGCAGCCAACCCGGACAGGGGTGGTACAATGAGCAGTTCTTC. Encoded protein: CASSQPGQGWYNEQFF.

The chain uses TRBV4-1 and TRBJ2-7, with a possible D match to TRBD1 (6 bases). Trimming took off 4 bases at V and 0 bases at J, with 19 bases between the two ends. The CDR3 has 17 amino acids. The germline V gene has CDR1 MGHRA and CDR2 YSYEKL. CDR3 sequence (DNA): TGCGCCAGCAGCCCATTATCCACAGGGCCTCTCTCCTACGAGCAGTACTTC. This translates into CASSPLSTGPLSYEQYF.

This clone was counted a few times. The V gene is TRBV9, the J gene TRBJ2-3; 9 positions match TRBD2. Germline V lookup: CDR1 SGDLS, CDR2 YYNGEE. This CDR3 region has 15 residues. J gave up 4 bases and V 3 bases, and 6 bases lay outside the gene matches. CDR3 sequence: CASSAGTSRPDTQYF. DNA for the CDR3: TGTGCCAGCAGCGCGGGGACTAGCAGGCCAGATACGCAGTATTTT.

The rearrangement joins TRBV29-1 to TRBJ1-1; a possible D gene is TRBD1 (5 bases). Germline CDR1 is SQVTM and CDR2 is ANQGSEA. The CDR3 covers 16 residues. V lost 4 bases, J lost 8 bases, and 26 bases lay in between. The CDR3, as DNA: TGCAGCGTTGCCGGTTGGCAGGGTGGGGTTAAGACCGAAGCTTTCTTT. Its translation: CSVAGWQGGVKTEAFF.

The chain uses TRBV7-2 and TRBJ2-2, with TRBD2 matching over 11 bases. With 5 bases clipped from V and 1 base from J, the junction kept 6 bases outside the gene matches. The CDR3 covers 17 residues. The germline gives CDR1 SGHTA, CDR2 FQGNSA. CDR3 nucleotide sequence: TGTGCCAGCAGCCGTAGCGGGGGGGCTCGGAACACCGGGGAGCTGTTTTTT. It encodes CASSRSGGARNTGELFF.

The rearrangement uses TRBV27 and TRBJ1-5, with 8 bases identical to TRBD1. The V gene's germline CDR1 is MNHEY and CDR2 SMNVEV (reference sequence). CDR3 size: 15 residues. The J segment lost 3 bases and the V segment lost 5 bases, leaving 6 bases of the junction unmatched. The CDR3 sequence is CASSRQGWNNQPQHF. CDR3 nucleotides: TGTGCCAGCAGTAGACAGGGGTGGAACAATCAGCCCCAGCATTTT.

In its sample, this clone was seen a few times. This rearrangement joins TRBV5-1 to TRBJ1-1, with 9 positions matching TRBD1. The V and J ends lost 7 bases and 7 bases, in that order; junction bases with no gene match: 14. Germline CDR1 and CDR2: SGHRS and YFSETQ. This CDR3 is 15 amino acids long. The CDR3 loop reads CASRRGTGNRSEAFF. The CDR3 DNA sequence: TGCGCCAGCCGGAGGGGGACAGGGAATAGGAGTGAAGCTTTCTTT.